This T cell receptor beta chain was captured by sequencing in a study of T-cell memory formation after mild COVID-19. About the research overall: For the most part, TCR clusters were specific to one donor.

General study points: Day 15 to 85 contractors were CD4/CD8 balanced; later expanders leaned CD4+. Nothing showed for sure that second-wave clones peaking on day 37 were SARS-CoV-2 specific.

Barcoded TCR alpha and TCR beta cDNA libraries with UMIs came from 5'RACE using constant-segment primers. One entry per CDR3 protein, called by TCRdb with MiXCR from the 5' RACE reads. The sample has 250,000 to 350,000 distinct CDR3 sequences, just under 20% seen once. The CDR3 contains 12 residues. V lost 9 bases, J lost 6 bases, and 12 bases lay in between. The germline gives CDR1 MDHEN, CDR2 SYDVKM. Notes on this clonotype: The target antigen is unknown.

This TCR was recovered from a man aged 18 to 30 who had mild COVID-19 (a few samples of this study predate the infection). Cell type and time point are not known. The rearrangement uses TRBV28 and TRBJ1-5; tentatively, D is TRBD1 (6 bases). Source material: PBMCs or a T cell subset sorted from them (not recorded which). Written as DNA, the CDR3 is TGTGCCAGTACAAAAGGGGGTCAGCCCCAGCATTTT. Translating it yields CASTKGGQPQHF. The variable domain in full, with the rest retrieved from reference TRBV28 and TRBJ1-5, is DVKVTQSSRYLVKRTGEKVFLECVQDMDHENMFWYRQDPGLGLRLIYFSYDVKMKEKGDIPEGYSVSREKKERFSLILESASTNQTSMYLCASTKGGQPQHFGDGTRLSIL.